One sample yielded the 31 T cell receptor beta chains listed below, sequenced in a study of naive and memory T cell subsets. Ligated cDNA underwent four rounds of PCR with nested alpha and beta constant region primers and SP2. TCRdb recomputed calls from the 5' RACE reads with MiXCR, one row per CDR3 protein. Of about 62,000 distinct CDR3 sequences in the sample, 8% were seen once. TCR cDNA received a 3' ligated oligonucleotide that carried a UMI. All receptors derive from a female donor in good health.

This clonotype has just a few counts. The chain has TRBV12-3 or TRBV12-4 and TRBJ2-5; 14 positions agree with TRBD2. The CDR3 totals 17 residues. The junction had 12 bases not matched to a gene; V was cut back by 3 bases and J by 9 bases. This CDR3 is CASSFGTSGGSTLAQYF. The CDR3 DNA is TGTGCCAGCAGTTTCGGGACTAGCGGGGGCTCCACGTTGGCCCAGTACTTC.

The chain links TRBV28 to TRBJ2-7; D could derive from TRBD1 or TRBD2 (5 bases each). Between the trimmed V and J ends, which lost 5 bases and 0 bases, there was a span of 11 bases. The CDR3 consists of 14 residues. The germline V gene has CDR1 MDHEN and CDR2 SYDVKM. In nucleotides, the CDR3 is TGTGCCAGCAGTGGGTGGGGGAGCTCCTACGAGCAGTACTTC. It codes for CASSGWGSSYEQYF.

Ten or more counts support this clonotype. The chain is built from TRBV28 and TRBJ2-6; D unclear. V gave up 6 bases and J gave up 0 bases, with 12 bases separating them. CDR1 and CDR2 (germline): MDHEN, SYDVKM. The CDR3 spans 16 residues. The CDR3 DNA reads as TGTGCCAGCAGCCACACTGGGCGCTCTGGGGCCAACGTCCTGACTTTC. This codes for CASSHTGRSGANVLTF.

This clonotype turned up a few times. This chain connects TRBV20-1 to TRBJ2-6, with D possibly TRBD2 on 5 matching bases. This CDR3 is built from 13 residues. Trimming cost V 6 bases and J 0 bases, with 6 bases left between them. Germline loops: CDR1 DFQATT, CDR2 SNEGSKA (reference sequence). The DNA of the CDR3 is TGCAGTGCCGGACTCTCTGGGGCCAACGTCCTGACTTTC. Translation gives CSAGLSGANVLTF.

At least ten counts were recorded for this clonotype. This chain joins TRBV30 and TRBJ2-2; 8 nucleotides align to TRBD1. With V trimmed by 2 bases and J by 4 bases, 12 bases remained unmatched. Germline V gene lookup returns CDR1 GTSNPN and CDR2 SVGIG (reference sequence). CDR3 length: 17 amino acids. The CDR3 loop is CAWSTNRGMRGTGELFF. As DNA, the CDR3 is TGTGCCTGGAGTACAAACAGGGGGATGAGGGGCACCGGGGAGCTGTTTTTT.

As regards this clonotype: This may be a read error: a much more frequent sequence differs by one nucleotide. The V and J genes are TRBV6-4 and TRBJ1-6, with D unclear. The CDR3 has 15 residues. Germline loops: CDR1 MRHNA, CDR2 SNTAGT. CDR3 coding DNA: TGTGCCAGCAGTGACTCTGGATCCAGCGGTTCACCCCTCAACTTT. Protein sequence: CASSDSGSSGSPLNF.

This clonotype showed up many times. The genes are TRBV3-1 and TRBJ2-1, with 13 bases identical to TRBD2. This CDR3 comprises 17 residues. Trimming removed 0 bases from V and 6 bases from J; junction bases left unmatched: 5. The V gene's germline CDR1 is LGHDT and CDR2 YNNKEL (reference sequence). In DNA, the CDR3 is TGTGCCAGCAGCCAAGATTTCGGACTAGCGGGAGCCAATGAGCAGTTCTTC. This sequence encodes CASSQDFGLAGANEQFF.

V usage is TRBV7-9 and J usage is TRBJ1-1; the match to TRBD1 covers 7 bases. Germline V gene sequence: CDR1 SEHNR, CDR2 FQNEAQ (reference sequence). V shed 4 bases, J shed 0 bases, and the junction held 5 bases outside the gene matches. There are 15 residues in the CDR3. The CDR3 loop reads CASSSTGNLNTEAFF. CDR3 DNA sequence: TGTGCCAGCAGCTCGACAGGGAACTTGAACACTGAAGCTTTCTTT.

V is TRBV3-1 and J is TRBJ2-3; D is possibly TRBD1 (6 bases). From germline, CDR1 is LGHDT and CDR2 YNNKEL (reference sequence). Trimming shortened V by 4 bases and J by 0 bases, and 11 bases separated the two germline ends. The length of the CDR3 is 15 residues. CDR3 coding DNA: TGTGCCAGCAGCCGGAACAGGGATAGCACAGATACGCAGTATTTT. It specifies CASSRNRDSTDTQYF.

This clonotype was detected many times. CDR3 sequence reads: CASGLDRASTDTQYF. In DNA form, the CDR3 reads TGTGCTAGTGGTTTGGACAGGGCTAGCACAGATACGCAGTATTTT. V is TRBV12-5 and J is TRBJ2-3, with a tentative D call TRBD1 (6 bases). The CDR3 totals 15 residues. The germline V and J ends were trimmed by 1 base and 0 bases, with 8 bases remaining between them. CDR1 and CDR2 from the germline V gene are LGHNT and FRNRAP.

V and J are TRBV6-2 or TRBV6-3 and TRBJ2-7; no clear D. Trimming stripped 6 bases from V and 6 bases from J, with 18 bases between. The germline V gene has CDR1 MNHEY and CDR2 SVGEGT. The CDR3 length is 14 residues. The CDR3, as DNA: TGTGCCAGCAGCCAGGTTGGTAGTCTCAGCGAGCAGTACTTC. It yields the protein CASSQVGSLSEQYF.

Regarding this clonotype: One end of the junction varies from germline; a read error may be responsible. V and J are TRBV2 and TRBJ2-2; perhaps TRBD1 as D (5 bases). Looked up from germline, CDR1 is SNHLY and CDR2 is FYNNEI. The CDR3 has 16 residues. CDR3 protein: CASSEAGATNTGELFF. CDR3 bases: TGTGCCAGCAGTGAAGCAGGGGCCACGAACACTGGGGAGCTGTTTTTT.

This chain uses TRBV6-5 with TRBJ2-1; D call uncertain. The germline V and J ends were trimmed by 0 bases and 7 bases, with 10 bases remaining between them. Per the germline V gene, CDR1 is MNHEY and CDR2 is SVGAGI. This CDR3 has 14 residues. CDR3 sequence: CASSYSPVENEQFF. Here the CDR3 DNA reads TGTGCCAGCAGTTACTCCCCGGTAGAAAATGAGCAGTTCTTC.

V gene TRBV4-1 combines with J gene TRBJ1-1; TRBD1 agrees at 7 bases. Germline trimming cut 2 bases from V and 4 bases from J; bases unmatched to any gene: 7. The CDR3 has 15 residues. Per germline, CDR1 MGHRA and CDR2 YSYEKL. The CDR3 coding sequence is TGCGCCAGCAGCCAACAACAGGGGATGAGCACTGAAGCTTTCTTT. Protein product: CASSQQQGMSTEAFF.

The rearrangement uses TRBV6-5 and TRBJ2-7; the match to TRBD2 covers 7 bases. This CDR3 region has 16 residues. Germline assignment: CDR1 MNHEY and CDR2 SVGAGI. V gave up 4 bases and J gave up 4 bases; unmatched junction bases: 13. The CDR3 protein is CASSLVVGGGMYEQYF. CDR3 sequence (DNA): TGTGCCAGCAGTTTGGTGGTCGGCGGGGGTATGTACGAGCAGTACTTC.

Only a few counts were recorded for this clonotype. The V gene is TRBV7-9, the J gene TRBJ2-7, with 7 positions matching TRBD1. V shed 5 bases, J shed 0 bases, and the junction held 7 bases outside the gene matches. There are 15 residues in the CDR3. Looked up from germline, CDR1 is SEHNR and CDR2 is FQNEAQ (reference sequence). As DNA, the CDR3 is TGTGCCAGCAGCAGAGGGGACAGTAGCTCCTACGAGCAGTACTTC. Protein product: CASSRGDSSSYEQYF.

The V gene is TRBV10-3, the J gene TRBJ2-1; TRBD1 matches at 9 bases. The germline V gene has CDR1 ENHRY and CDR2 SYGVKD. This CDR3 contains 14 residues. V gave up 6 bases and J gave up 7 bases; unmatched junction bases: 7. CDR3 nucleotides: TGTGCCATCAGCACGGGACAGGGAGGGAATGAGCAGTTCTTC. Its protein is CAISTGQGGNEQFF.

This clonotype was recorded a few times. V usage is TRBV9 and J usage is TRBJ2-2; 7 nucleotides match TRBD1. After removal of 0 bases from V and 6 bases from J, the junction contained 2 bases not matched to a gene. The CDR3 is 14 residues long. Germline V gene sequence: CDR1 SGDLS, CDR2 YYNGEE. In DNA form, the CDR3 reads TGTGCCAGCAGCGTAGAGAGGGGGCCCGGGGAGCTGTTTTTT. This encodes CASSVERGPGELFF.

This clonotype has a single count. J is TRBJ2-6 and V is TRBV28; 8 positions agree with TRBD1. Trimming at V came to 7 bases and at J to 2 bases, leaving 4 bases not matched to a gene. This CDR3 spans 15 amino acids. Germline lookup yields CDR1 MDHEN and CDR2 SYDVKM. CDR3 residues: CASKAGGAGANVLTF. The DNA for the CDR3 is TGTGCCAGCAAGGCAGGGGGCGCTGGGGCCAACGTCCTGACTTTC.

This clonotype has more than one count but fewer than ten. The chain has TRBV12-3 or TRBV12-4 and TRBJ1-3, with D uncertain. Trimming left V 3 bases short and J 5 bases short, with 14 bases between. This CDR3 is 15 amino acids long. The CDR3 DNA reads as TGTGCCAGCAGTTTTTGGGTGGGTAGAAGAAACACCATATATTTT. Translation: CASSFWVGRRNTIYF.

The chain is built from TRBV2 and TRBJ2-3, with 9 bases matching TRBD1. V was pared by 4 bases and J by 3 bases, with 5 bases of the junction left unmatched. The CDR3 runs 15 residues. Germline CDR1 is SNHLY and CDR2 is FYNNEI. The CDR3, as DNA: TGTGCCAGCAGTGCCGGGACAGGGTTAACAGATACGCAGTATTTT. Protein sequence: CASSAGTGLTDTQYF.

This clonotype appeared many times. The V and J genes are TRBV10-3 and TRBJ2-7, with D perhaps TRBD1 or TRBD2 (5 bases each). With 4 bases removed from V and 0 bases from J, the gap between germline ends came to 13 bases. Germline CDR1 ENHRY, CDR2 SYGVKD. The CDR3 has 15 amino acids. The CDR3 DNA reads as TGTGCCATCAGTGTCCGTGGGGGAAGCTCCTACGAGCAGTACTTC. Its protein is CAISVRGGSSYEQYF.

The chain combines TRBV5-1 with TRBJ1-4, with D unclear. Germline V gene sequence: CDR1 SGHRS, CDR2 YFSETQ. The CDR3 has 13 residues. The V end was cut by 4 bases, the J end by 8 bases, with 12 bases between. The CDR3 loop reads CASSREGNEKLFF. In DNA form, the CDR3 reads TGCGCCAGCAGCCGGGAGGGCAACGAAAAACTGTTTTTT.

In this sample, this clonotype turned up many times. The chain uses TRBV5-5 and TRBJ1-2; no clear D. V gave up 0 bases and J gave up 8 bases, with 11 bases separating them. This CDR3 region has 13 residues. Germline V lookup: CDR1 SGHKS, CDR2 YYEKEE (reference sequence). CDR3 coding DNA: TGTGCCAGCAGCTTGGCCGGGGTACAAGGCTACACCTTC. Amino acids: CASSLAGVQGYTF.

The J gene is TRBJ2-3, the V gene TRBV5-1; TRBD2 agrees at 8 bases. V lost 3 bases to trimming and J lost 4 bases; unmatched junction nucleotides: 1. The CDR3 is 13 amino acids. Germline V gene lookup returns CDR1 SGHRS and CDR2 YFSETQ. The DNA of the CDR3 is TGCGCCAGCAGCTCCGGGGGGGCAGATACGCAGTATTTT. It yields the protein CASSSGGADTQYF.

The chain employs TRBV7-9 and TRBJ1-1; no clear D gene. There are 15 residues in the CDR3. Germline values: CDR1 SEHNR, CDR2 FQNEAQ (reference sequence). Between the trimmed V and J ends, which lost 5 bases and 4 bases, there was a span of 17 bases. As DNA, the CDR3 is TGTGCCAGCAGCCAAACCTTTCTGCGAGGCACTGAAGCTTTCTTT. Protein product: CASSQTFLRGTEAFF. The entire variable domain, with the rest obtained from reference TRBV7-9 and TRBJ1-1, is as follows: DTGVSQNPRHKITKRGQNVTFRCDPISEHNRLYWYRQTLGQGPEFLTYFQNEAQLEKSRLLSDRFSAERPKGSFSTLEIQRTEQGDSAMYLCASSQTFLRGTEAFFGQGTRLTVV.

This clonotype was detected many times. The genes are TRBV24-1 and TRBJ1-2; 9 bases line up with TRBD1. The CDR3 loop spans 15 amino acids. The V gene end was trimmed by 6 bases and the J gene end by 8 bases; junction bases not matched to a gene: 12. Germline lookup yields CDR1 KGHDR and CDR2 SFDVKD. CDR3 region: CATSPSGQGPVGYTF. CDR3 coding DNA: TGTGCCACCAGTCCCTCCGGACAGGGGCCGGTAGGCTACACCTTC.

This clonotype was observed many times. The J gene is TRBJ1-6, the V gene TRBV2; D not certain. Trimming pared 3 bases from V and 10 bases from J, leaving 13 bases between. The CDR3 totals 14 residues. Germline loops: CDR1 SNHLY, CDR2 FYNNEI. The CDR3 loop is CASSDWGTGSPLHF. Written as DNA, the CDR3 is TGTGCCAGCAGTGATTGGGGAACTGGATCACCCCTCCACTTT.

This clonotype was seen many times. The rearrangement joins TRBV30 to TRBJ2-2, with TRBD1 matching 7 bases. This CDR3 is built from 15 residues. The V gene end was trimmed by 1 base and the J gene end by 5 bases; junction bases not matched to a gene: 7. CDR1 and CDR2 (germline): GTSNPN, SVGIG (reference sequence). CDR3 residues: CAWSASTGRTGELFF. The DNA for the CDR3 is TGTGCCTGGAGTGCTTCGACAGGGCGGACCGGGGAGCTGTTTTTT. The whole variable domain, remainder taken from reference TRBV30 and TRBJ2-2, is SQTIHQWPATLVQPVGSPLSLECTVEGTSNPNLYWYRQAAGRGLQLLFYSVGIGQISSEVPQNLSASRPQDRQFILSSKKLLLSDSGFYLCAWSASTGRTGELFFGEGSRLTVL.

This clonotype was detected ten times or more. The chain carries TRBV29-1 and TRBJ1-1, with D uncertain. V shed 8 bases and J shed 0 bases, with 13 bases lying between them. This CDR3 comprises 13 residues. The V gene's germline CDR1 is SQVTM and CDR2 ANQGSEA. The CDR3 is CSFRRGLNTEAFF. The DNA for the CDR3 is TGCAGCTTTAGGCGCGGGTTGAACACTGAAGCTTTCTTT.

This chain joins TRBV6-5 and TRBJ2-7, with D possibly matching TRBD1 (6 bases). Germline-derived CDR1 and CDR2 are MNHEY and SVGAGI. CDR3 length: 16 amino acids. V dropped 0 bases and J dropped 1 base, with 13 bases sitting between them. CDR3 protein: CASSYSIPDRSYEQYF. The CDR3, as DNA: TGTGCCAGCAGTTACTCGATTCCGGACAGATCCTACGAGCAGTACTTC.